This T cell receptor beta chain stems from a study of blood T cell repertoires in COVID-19. Study at large: Samples of COVID-19 (acute and convalescent) were obtained from the United States, Italy and Spain.

How the authors handled the data: Researchers report that nucleated cell counts were estimated from reference gene primer amplification. Sequencing was performed with immunoSEQ multiplex PCR; in TCRdb, only in-frame clones are kept and a portion is missing. V and J calls and clone size follow that table, whereas D and trimming were derived from the DNA. The table lists 150,000 to 200,000 clones, 85% to 90% of them singletons. V gave up 1 base and J gave up 7 bases, with 8 bases separating them. The germline CDR1 and CDR2 sequences are SGHTA and FQGNSA. The CDR3 consists of 13 residues. This TCR came from a woman aged 80 or over in a cohort sampled during active or convalescent COVID-19. The chain recombines TRBV7-2 with TRBJ2-1; D gene ambiguous. Sequenced sample: peripheral blood. The CDR3 bases are TGTGCCAGCAGCTTAGAGCCGTTAAATGAGCAGTTCTTC. Protein product: CASSLEPLNEQFF.